A single sample is the source of the 27 T cell receptor beta chains below, sequenced in a study of CD8 T cells in ankylosing spondylitis. TCRdb reprocessed the 5' RACE reads via MiXCR and lists one record per CDR3 protein. This table holds about 150,000 distinct CDR3 sequences, roughly 31% found once. Material for sequencing was synovial fluid, either unsorted or a sorted T cell fraction (not recorded which). These TCRs come from a male donor with ankylosing spondylitis.

Many counts were recorded for this clonotype. V and J are TRBV5-1 and TRBJ2-4; D is perhaps TRBD1 or TRBD2 (6 bases each). Trimming removed 4 bases at V and 9 bases at J, with 11 bases between. The CDR3 is made up of 12 amino acids. Germline assignment: CDR1 SGHRS and CDR2 YFSETQ. CDR3 coding DNA: TGCGCCAGCAGCCCTGAGGGGGGCATTCAGTACTTC. Its translation: CASSPEGGIQYF. Looking up the rest from reference TRBV5-1 and TRBJ2-4 gives the full variable domain: KAGVTQTPRYLIKTRGQQVTLSCSPISGHRSVSWYQQTPGQGLQFLFEYFSETQRNKGNFPGRFSGRQFSNSRSEMNVSTLELGDSALYLCASSPEGGIQYFGAGTRLSVL.

Here the CDR3 reads CASSLEAPVSSYEQYF. CDR3 coding DNA: TGTGCCAGCAGCTTAGAAGCCCCGGTGAGCTCCTACGAGCAGTACTTC. The gene calls are TRBV7-8 and TRBJ2-7, with D uncertain. The germline V gene has CDR1 SGHVS and CDR2 FQNEAQ. The CDR3 contains 16 residues. V lost 1 base to trimming and J lost 0 bases, with 13 bases between them.

This clonotype was counted only a few times. This rearrangement joins TRBV21-1 to TRBJ1-5; the table's D call, TRBD1, has no DNA check behind it. TRBV21-1 is marked as a pseudogene. The CDR3 loop spans 15 amino acids. CDR3 protein: CASSKSWTVYQPQHF. The CDR3 nucleotides are TGTGCCAGCAGCAAATCTTGGACAGTCTATCAGCCCCAGCATTTT.

The rearrangement uses TRBV5-6 and TRBJ1-5; TRBD1 aligns across 7 bases. Germline values: CDR1 SGHDT, CDR2 YYEEEE. V lost 4 bases, J lost 3 bases, and 10 bases stayed unmatched. The CDR3 length is 16 residues. CDR3 residues: CASSRAGGGVNQPQHF. As DNA, the CDR3 is TGTGCCAGCAGCCGGGCGGGAGGGGGCGTCAATCAGCCCCAGCATTTT.

The V call is TRBV28, the J call TRBJ2-3; 7 nucleotides agree with TRBD2. The V gene end was trimmed by 3 bases and the J gene end by 1 base; junction bases not matched to a gene: 1. The CDR3 runs 14 residues. Per the germline V gene, CDR1 is MDHEN and CDR2 is SYDVKM. The CDR3 region has the DNA TGTGCCAGCAGTTTCGCGGGAGGCACAGATACGCAGTATTTT. It translates to CASSFAGGTDTQYF. Supplemented by reference TRBV28 and TRBJ2-3, the full variable domain reads DVKVTQSSRYLVKRTGEKVFLECVQDMDHENMFWYRQDPGLGLRLIYFSYDVKMKEKGDIPEGYSVSREKKERFSLILESASTNQTSMYLCASSFAGGTDTQYFGPGTRLTVL.

The chain has TRBV29-1 and TRBJ1-1; D is undetermined. Trimming cost V 5 bases and J 6 bases, with 19 bases left between them. CDR3 length: 14 amino acids. From germline, CDR1 is SQVTM and CDR2 ANQGSEA. DNA of the CDR3: TGCAGCGTTCGTATAGCTTCGGAGAGGGCTGAAGCTTTCTTT. Amino acid sequence: CSVRIASERAEAFF.

This clonotype showed up just a few times. The V gene is TRBV29-1, the J gene TRBJ1-4, with D perhaps TRBD1 (6 bases). CDR1 SQVTM and CDR2 ANQGSEA come from the germline V gene. The length of the CDR3 is 11 residues. V lost 5 bases to trimming and J lost 5 bases, with 6 bases between them. In DNA, the CDR3 is TGCAGCGTTACAGGGAATGAAAAACTGTTTTTT. It encodes CSVTGNEKLFF.

This clonotype was counted only a few times. The J gene is TRBJ1-1, the V gene TRBV6-1; 7 nucleotides match TRBD1. Trimming took 7 bases from V and 1 from J; bases not matched to a gene: 6. This CDR3 is built from 14 residues. CDR1 MNHNS and CDR2 SASEGT come from the germline V gene. In DNA, the CDR3 is TGTGCCAGCAAGGGACAGCCAGAGAACACTGAAGCTTTCTTT. Translating gives CASKGQPENTEAFF.

This clonotype turned up a few times. The chain combines TRBV9 with TRBJ2-1; no reliable D call. Germline lookup yields CDR1 SGDLS and CDR2 YYNGEE. This CDR3 spans 16 amino acids. The ends were cut back, 2 bases at V and 0 bases at J, with 12 bases in the middle. CDR3 bases: TGTGCCAGCAGCGTGGGCACCAAGAGCTCCTACAATGAGCAGTTCTTC. It codes for CASSVGTKSSYNEQFF.

In this sample, this clonotype turned up a few times. This chain links TRBV20-1 with TRBJ1-5, with TRBD1 as a possible D gene (6 bases). Per germline, CDR1 DFQATT and CDR2 SNEGSKA (reference sequence). The CDR3 has 20 amino acids. Trimming pared 3 bases from V and 6 bases from J, leaving 33 bases between. The CDR3 nucleotides are TGCAGTGCTAGTAGTGGGGGGCGGGAAGCCCCGGGTGCGGCGGGTCAGCCCCAGCATTTT. This codes for CSASSGGREAPGAAGQPQHF.

The V call is TRBV6-1, the J call TRBJ2-5; 7 bases are a match to TRBD1. With 4 bases clipped from V and 6 bases from J, the junction kept 8 bases outside the gene matches. The CDR3 sequence is 14 residues long. In germline, CDR1 is MNHNS, CDR2 SASEGT. The CDR3 sequence is CASSAGTAVKTQYF. The CDR3 region has the DNA TGTGCCAGCAGTGCCGGGACAGCCGTGAAGACCCAGTACTTC.

This clonotype is termed medium-sized. V is TRBV12-3 or TRBV12-4 and J is TRBJ1-1; D possibly corresponds to TRBD1 (5 bases). The CDR3 runs 15 residues. V shed 6 bases and J shed 1 base, with 15 bases lying between them. CDR3 DNA sequence: TGTGCCAGCAGCCGATTACGAGGGGAGAACACTGAAGCTTTCTTT. Translating gives CASSRLRGENTEAFF.

This clonotype was observed a handful of times. The chain carries TRBV12-3 or TRBV12-4 and TRBJ2-1; no firm D call. Trimming cost V 8 bases and J 7 bases, with 15 bases left between them. The CDR3 extends over 13 amino acids. CDR3: CASGRGPENEQFF. Here the CDR3 DNA reads TGTGCCAGCGGCCGAGGACCCGAGAATGAGCAGTTCTTC.

This clonotype was counted at least ten times. V and J are TRBV9 and TRBJ2-1, with 7 nucleotides matching TRBD2. With 0 bases clipped from V and 8 bases from J, the junction kept 14 bases outside the gene matches. Germline V gene lookup returns CDR1 SGDLS and CDR2 YYNGEE. The CDR3 contains 17 residues. The CDR3 protein is CASSVDGPSGVRDEQFF. The CDR3 bases are TGTGCCAGCAGCGTAGATGGACCCAGCGGGGTTCGGGATGAGCAGTTCTTC.

This clonotype was counted only a few times. The rearrangement uses TRBV12-3 or TRBV12-4 and TRBJ2-1; 7 bases agree with TRBD2. V lost 2 bases, J lost 7 bases, and 2 bases stayed unmatched. The CDR3 runs 13 residues. The CDR3 loop reads CASSLRTRNEQFF. In nucleotides, the CDR3 is TGTGCCAGCAGTTTAAGGACTAGGAATGAGCAGTTCTTC.

This clonotype was detected a few times. This chain uses TRBV7-9 with TRBJ2-7; 8 nucleotides align to TRBD2. Looked up from germline, CDR1 is SEHNR and CDR2 is FQNEAQ (reference sequence). CDR3 length: 13 amino acids. With V trimmed by 5 bases and J by 12 bases, 12 bases remained unmatched. CDR3 protein: CASSPPGLVGPYF. The DNA for the CDR3 is TGTGCCAGCAGCCCACCGGGACTAGTCGGGCCGTACTTC. Using reference TRBV7-9 and TRBJ2-7 for the parts outside the CDR3, the full variable domain is DTGVSQNPRHKITKRGQNVTFRCDPISEHNRLYWYRQTLGQGPEFLTYFQNEAQLEKSRLLSDRFSAERPKGSFSTLEIQRTEQGDSAMYLCASSPPGLVGPYFGPGTRLTVT.

The table lists this clonotype with a few counts. V usage is TRBV7-2 and J usage is TRBJ1-6; D call uncertain. V was clipped by 1 base and J by 6 bases, with 4 bases between them. The CDR3 has 13 amino acids. The germline gives CDR1 SGHTA, CDR2 FQGNSA. CDR3 coding DNA: TGTGCCAGCAGCTTAGAGCCTAATTCACCCCTCCACTTT. Amino acids: CASSLEPNSPLHF.

V usage is TRBV4-2 and J usage is TRBJ1-3; 9 nucleotides agree with TRBD1. The trim removed 5 bases at V and 0 bases at J, leaving 5 bases unmatched. This CDR3 contains 16 residues. CDR1 and CDR2 from the germline V gene are LGHNA and YNFKEQ. The CDR3 coding sequence is TGTGCCAGCAGCGCGACAGGGGGTTCCTCTGGAAACACCATATATTTT. It translates to CASSATGGSSGNTIYF.

The J gene is TRBJ2-1, the V gene TRBV27; 13 bases align to TRBD2. The CDR3 runs to 15 residues. V gave up 3 bases and J gave up 7 bases; unmatched junction bases: 3. Germline assignment: CDR1 MNHEY and CDR2 SMNVEV (reference sequence). CDR3 bases: TGTGCCAGCAGTTTTCTGACTAGCGGGGGGAATGAGCAGTTCTTC. Translating it yields CASSFLTSGGNEQFF.

This rearrangement joins TRBV25-1 to TRBJ2-3; D perhaps matches TRBD2 (5 bases). The CDR3 is made up of 16 amino acids. Per germline, CDR1 MGHDK and CDR2 SYGVNS. V was cut by 5 bases and J by 0 bases, with 15 bases left in between. The CDR3 coding sequence is TGTGCCAGCAGTACCGGGGTTCTCTCTAGCACAGATACGCAGTATTTT. This gives the protein CASSTGVLSSTDTQYF.

The chain couples TRBV12-3 or TRBV12-4 to TRBJ2-5, with a possible D match to TRBD2 (5 bases). V was clipped by 6 bases and J by 6 bases, with 20 bases between them. There are 15 residues in the CDR3. The CDR3 loop is CASSPPSLSLKTQYF. The CDR3 DNA follows: TGTGCCAGCAGCCCGCCTAGCCTCTCCCTAAAGACCCAGTACTTC.

The chain joins TRBV5-1 to TRBJ2-5, with D possibly TRBD1 on 6 matching bases. V was pared by 0 bases and J by 2 bases, with 14 bases between. The CDR3 has 16 residues. Germline CDR1 and CDR2: SGHRS and YFSETQ. CDR3 bases: TGCGCCAGCAGCTTGGGACAGGTGATCGTACAAGAGACCCAGTACTTC. Residues: CASSLGQVIVQETQYF.

Comment on this clonotype: An end of the junction differs from the germline gene, which may be a read error. The CDR3, as DNA: TGCAGCACTTTGGTATCGAACACTGAAGTTTTCTTT. Translated, it gives CSTLVSNTEVFF. This rearrangement joins TRBV29-1 to TRBJ1-1; D gene ambiguous. Germline lookup yields CDR1 SQVTM and CDR2 ANQGSEA. The CDR3 runs to 12 residues.

This sequence joins TRBV20-1 and TRBJ1-1; D gene unclear. This CDR3 spans 13 amino acids. Trimming shortened V by 2 bases and J by 5 bases, and 12 bases separated the two germline ends. Per the germline V gene, CDR1 is DFQATT and CDR2 is SNEGSKA (reference sequence). The CDR3 protein is CSARQAGGTEAFF. The CDR3 DNA reads as TGCAGTGCTAGACAGGCGGGAGGAACTGAAGCTTTCTTT.

The chain is built from TRBV29-1 and TRBJ1-2; D gene ambiguous. Trimming removed 1 base from V and 8 bases from J, with 8 bases in between. Germline V lookup: CDR1 SQVTM, CDR2 ANQGSEA. The CDR3 sequence is 11 residues long. Written as DNA, the CDR3 is TGCAGCGTTGAAGCACATAGCGGCTACACCTTC. Translating it yields CSVEAHSGYTF.

V is TRBV29-1 and J is TRBJ1-2, with D maybe TRBD1 (5 bases). Trimming cost V 4 bases and J 2 bases, with 14 bases left between them. This CDR3 has 14 residues. Germline-derived CDR1 and CDR2 are SQVTM and ANQGSEA. CDR3 in amino acids: CSVGVPGPNYGYTF. The CDR3 DNA reads TGCAGCGTTGGGGTCCCGGGGCCGAACTATGGCTACACCTTC. The full variable domain, rest sourced from reference TRBV29-1 and TRBJ1-2, is SAVISQKPSRDICQRGTSLTIQCQVDSQVTMMFWYRQQPGQSLTLIATANQGSEATYESGFVIDKFPISRPNLTFSTLTVSNMSPEDSSIYLCSVGVPGPNYGYTFGSGTRLTVV.

For the CDR3, the DNA is TGTGCCAGCAGCTTAGTGTCTAGCGGGGGGCAAGGCGCCCAGTACTTC. It is translated as CASSLVSSGGQGAQYF. The V call is TRBV11-3, the J call TRBJ2-5; 11 bases are shared with TRBD2. The CDR3 has 16 amino acids. J gave up 9 bases and V 1 base, and 10 bases lay outside the gene matches. The germline V gene encodes CDR1 SGHNT and CDR2 YENEEA.